This T cell receptor beta chain was retrieved from a study of shared clonotypes between healthy human individuals. Study overall: Per donor, three plates held CD4 naive cells, three held CD4 memory, two held CD8 naive and one held CD8 memory. General study findings and limits: Naive subsets typically showed greater estimated richness than memory subsets.

J lost 5 bases, V lost 0 bases, and 0 bases had no gene match. Per the germline V gene, CDR1 is MNHNY and CDR2 is SVGAGI (reference sequence). The CDR3 is 13 amino acids. Every contributor of samples was a Caucasian grown-up residing in Nashville, Tennessee. As regards this clone: Its specificity is not known.

Using immunoSEQ multiplex PCR, the repertoire was profiled, and TCRdb retains in-frame clones only, with some absent. The sample lists some 1 million clones; about 75% were seen once. The TCR originated in a man between 18 and 29 years old in good health. The sample comprised memory CD4+ T cells sorted from blood. Described subset: CD45RA-negative fraction. V usage is TRBV6-6 and J usage is TRBJ1-1, with 7 bases aligning to TRBD1. In DNA form, the CDR3 reads TGTGCCAGCAGTTACTCCAGGGGGACTGAAGCTTTCTTT. Amino acid sequence: CASSYSRGTEAFF.